This entry lists 19 T cell receptor beta chains sequenced from one sample in a study of CD4+ T cells in melanoma. The data were produced by immunoSEQ multiplex PCR, yet TCRdb's version contains in-frame clones alone and is incomplete. This table holds some 120,000 clones, approximately 90% found once. The specimen sequenced was peripheral blood. These receptors originate from a human donor with melanoma.

Of note for this clone: A read error may account for a junction end that differs from germline. This chain uses TRBV7-9 with TRBJ2-1; 9 nucleotides line up with TRBD1. The CDR3 is 12 amino acids. Germline V gene lookup returns CDR1 SEHNR and CDR2 FQNEAQ (reference sequence). CDR3 coding DNA: TGTGCCAGCAGTGTCGACAGGGGGGGTGCGGTCTTC. Translating it yields CASSVDRGGAVF.

The chain carries TRBV4-2 and TRBJ1-2; no clear D. Germline values: CDR1 LGHNA, CDR2 YNFKEQ. Trimming took off 0 bases at V and 4 bases at J, with 9 bases between the two ends. This CDR3 spans 14 amino acids. The CDR3 sequence is CASSQEGNSYGYTF. The CDR3 coding sequence is TGTGCCAGCAGCCAAGAAGGGAATTCCTATGGCTACACCTTC.

This rearrangement joins TRBV9 to TRBJ1-2; TRBD1 might be the D (6 bases). Germline-derived CDR1 and CDR2 are SGDLS and YYNGEE. CDR3 length equals 13 residues. V dropped 4 bases and J dropped 2 bases, with 9 bases sitting between them. The CDR3 nucleotides read TGTGCCAGCAGCAGAGACAGGAACTATGGCTACACCTTC. This codes for CASSRDRNYGYTF.

The CDR3 DNA sequence: TGTGCCAGCAGCTTGGCTAGCGGGAGTGATACGCAGTATTTT. It yields the protein CASSLASGSDTQYF. V usage is TRBV5-4 and J usage is TRBJ2-3; 10 bases agree with TRBD2. This CDR3 has 14 residues. The junction had 1 base not matched to a gene; V was cut back by 0 bases and J by 6 bases. Germline-derived CDR1 and CDR2 are SGHNT and YYREEE (reference sequence).

This chain uses TRBV10-3 with TRBJ2-5, with TRBD2 as a possible D gene (7 bases). The V gene's germline CDR1 is ENHRY and CDR2 SYGVKD. This CDR3 is built from 15 residues. With 2 bases removed from V and 1 base from J, the gap between germline ends came to 11 bases. The CDR3 region has the DNA TGTGCCATCAGTGAGGGGGGGGACACCCAAGAGACCCAGTACTTC. This translates into CAISEGGDTQETQYF.

The chain carries TRBV7-2 and TRBJ2-1; TRBD1 aligns across 11 bases. V lost 4 bases, J lost 3 bases, and 2 bases stayed unmatched. The germline V gene has CDR1 SGHTA and CDR2 FQGNSA. There are 15 residues in the CDR3. The CDR3 DNA follows: TGTGCCAGCAGCTGGGACAGGGGGGTCTACAATGAGCAGTTCTTC. It translates to CASSWDRGVYNEQFF.

This clone has more than one count but fewer than ten. The J gene is TRBJ2-7, the V gene TRBV7-3, with unresolved D. Germline V lookup: CDR1 SGHTA, CDR2 FQGTGA. This CDR3 comprises 16 residues. The germline V and J ends were trimmed by 5 bases and 3 bases, with 20 bases remaining between them. The CDR3 DNA reads as TGTGCCAGCAGCCGATATGCGGCCGCCTCCGGCTACGAGCAGTACTTC. As protein: CASSRYAAASGYEQYF.

This sequence joins TRBV5-1 and TRBJ1-2, with a possible D match to TRBD1 (6 bases). The ends were cut back, 0 bases at V and 1 base at J, with 16 bases in the middle. Germline CDR1 and CDR2: SGHRS and YFSETQ. The CDR3 has 17 residues. This chain's CDR3 is CASSLANRVMNNYGYTF. In DNA form, the CDR3 reads TGCGCCAGCAGCTTGGCGAACAGGGTGATGAATAACTATGGCTACACCTTC.

For this clone: At one end the junction does not follow the germline gene, possibly because of a read error. The V call is TRBV29-1, the J call TRBJ2-5; no definite D call. Germline loops: CDR1 SQVTM, CDR2 ANQGSEA. CDR3 length equals 10 residues. The CDR3 sequence is CSVVDNGRHF. The CDR3, as DNA: TGCAGCGTCGTCGACAATGGCAGGCACTTC.

The rearrangement joins TRBV5-1 to TRBJ2-2; D not certain. CDR3 length: 15 residues. Germline lookup yields CDR1 SGHRS and CDR2 YFSETQ. Trimming stripped 1 base from V and 0 bases from J, with 7 bases between. DNA for the CDR3: TGCGCCAGCAGCTTGATCGAATCGAACACCGGGGAGCTGTTTTTT. Translating it yields CASSLIESNTGELFF. The full variable domain, rest sourced from reference TRBV5-1 and TRBJ2-2, is KAGVTQTPRYLIKTRGQQVTLSCSPISGHRSVSWYQQTPGQGLQFLFEYFSETQRNKGNFPGRFSGRQFSNSRSEMNVSTLELGDSALYLCASSLIESNTGELFFGEGSRLTVL.

J is TRBJ1-2 and V is TRBV10-3; tentatively, D is TRBD1 (6 bases). Trimming left V 7 bases short and J 2 bases short, with 11 bases between. Germline loops: CDR1 ENHRY, CDR2 SYGVKD. This CDR3 has 13 residues. In DNA form, the CDR3 reads TGTGCCATCACTTGGGACAAGAACTATGGCTACACCTTC. Its translation: CAITWDKNYGYTF.

The chain joins TRBV14 to TRBJ2-6; TRBD2 might be the D (6 bases). The CDR3 has 12 residues. Germline CDR1 SGHDN, CDR2 FVKESK. V lost 3 bases, J lost 15 bases, and 12 bases lay in between. Here the CDR3 DNA reads TGTGCCAGCAGCCATCCGGGAGACCCCCTGACTTTC. It encodes CASSHPGDPLTF.

The chain recombines TRBV5-6 with TRBJ2-1; TRBD1 is a possible D gene (6 bases). Trimming shortened V by 4 bases and J by 4 bases, and 9 bases separated the two germline ends. The CDR3 has 13 amino acids. Germline-derived CDR1 and CDR2 are SGHDT and YYEEEE. CDR3 nucleotides: TGTGCCAGCAGCCCGGACAGATACAATGAGCAGTTCTTC. The encoded protein is CASSPDRYNEQFF. The complete variable domain, with remaining parts taken from reference TRBV5-6 and TRBJ2-1, reads DAGVTQSPTHLIKTRGQQVTLRCSPKSGHDTVSWYQQALGQGPQFIFQYYEEEERQRGNFPDRFSGHQFPNYSSELNVNALLLGDSALYLCASSPDRYNEQFFGPGTRLTVL.

The chain combines TRBV7-8 with TRBJ2-6; 8 bases map to TRBD1. Germline V CDR1 and CDR2: SGHVS, FQNEAQ. V lost 6 bases, J lost 4 bases, and 11 bases stayed unmatched. The CDR3 is 17 residues long. Here the CDR3 DNA reads TGTGCCAGCAGGAAAGGACAGGGTGGTATGGGGGCCAACGTCCTGACTTTC. It yields the protein CASRKGQGGMGANVLTF.

This chain joins TRBV27 and TRBJ2-5, with 7 bases that match TRBD2. CDR3 length equals 14 residues. The V gene's germline CDR1 is MNHEY and CDR2 SMNVEV (reference sequence). Losses at the gene ends were 7 bases for V and 2 bases for J; bases not matched to a gene: 7. The CDR3 loop reads CASMSGGLQETQYF. The CDR3 DNA reads TGTGCCAGCATGTCGGGGGGATTACAAGAGACCCAGTACTTC.

The chain links TRBV4-2 to TRBJ2-5; D remains unclear. This CDR3 contains 15 residues. Trimming pared 0 bases from V and 5 bases from J, leaving 13 bases between. Germline V gives CDR1 LGHNA, CDR2 YNFKEQ. CDR3 protein: CASSQEVELTETQYF. The CDR3, as DNA: TGTGCCAGCAGCCAAGAAGTGGAGTTAACGGAGACCCAGTACTTC.

The V gene is TRBV18, the J gene TRBJ2-7; D is ambiguous. Trimming took off 0 bases at V and 7 bases at J, with 10 bases between the two ends. CDR1 and CDR2 from the germline V gene are KGHSH and LQKENI. The CDR3 covers 13 residues. In DNA form, the CDR3 reads TGTGCCAGCTCACCACCCGGTAAGGAAGAGCAGTACTTC. It is translated as CASSPPGKEEQYF. Full variable domain (missing parts from reference TRBV18 and TRBJ2-7): NAGVMQNPRHLVRRRGQEARLRCSPMKGHSHVYWYRQLPEEGLKFMVYLQKENIIDESGMPKERFSAEFPKEGPSILRIQQVVRGDSAAYFCASSPPGKEEQYFGPGTRLTVT.

This clone appeared once. The rearrangement uses TRBV27 and TRBJ1-3, with D unresolved. CDR1 MNHEY and CDR2 SMNVEV come from the germline V gene (reference sequence). CDR3 length equals 13 residues. V was clipped by 2 bases and J by 3 bases, with 5 bases between them. CDR3 sequence reads: CASSLIGGNTIYF. The DNA of the CDR3 is TGTGCCAGCAGTTTAATTGGTGGAAACACCATATATTTT.

This clone was observed a single time. V and J are TRBV5-6 and TRBJ2-7; 7 bases line up with TRBD2. The length of the CDR3 is 16 residues. Trimming took 4 bases from V and 3 from J; bases not matched to a gene: 13. Looked up from germline, CDR1 is SGHDT and CDR2 is YYEEEE. CDR3 nucleotide sequence: TGTGCCAGCAGCCGAACCCCGGGACTACCCTACTACGAGCAGTACTTC. Protein: CASSRTPGLPYYEQYF.